These T cell receptor beta chains were read from a single sample in a study of blood T cell repertoires in COVID-19. The method was immunoSEQ multiplex PCR; TCRdb's version includes in-frame clones alone and lacks a portion of them. The sample lists about 210,000 clones, around 91% occurring once. The specimen sequenced was peripheral blood. The origin of the receptors is a woman in her thirties or forties with acute or convalescent COVID-19. Each CDR3 is given with its conserved first and last residue. The order of the fields is D gene, V gene, J gene, clone size, CDR3 protein, CDR3 DNA. The D gene is left open where the match is weak. For some rows the clone size is stated as once, few or many, or as a class when expanded; others skip it.

>TRBD1|TRBV7-9|TRBJ1-4|-
CASSHSGQGEKLFF
TGTGCCAGCAGCCACTCGGGACAGGGTGAAAAACTGTTTTTT
>-|TRBV11-2|TRBJ1-2|-
CASSFGLGYTF
TGTGCCAGCAGCTTTGGACTTGGCTACACCTTC
>-|TRBV5-4|TRBJ1-3|-
CASSFSQGSGNTIYF
TGTGCCAGCAGTTTTAGCCAGGGCTCTGGAAACACCATATATTTT
>TRBD2|TRBV5-1|TRBJ2-2|-
CASSLRLAGNTGELFF
TGCGCCAGCAGCTTGCGACTAGCGGGGAACACCGGGGAGCTGTTTTTT
>-|TRBV7-8|TRBJ2-1|-
CASSTGNYNEQFF
TGTGCCAGCAGTACAGGGAACTACAATGAGCAGTTCTTC
>-|TRBV6-6|TRBJ1-2|-
CASSLESGGNYGYTF
TGTGCCAGCAGTTTAGAATCGGGGGGTAACTATGGCTACACCTTC
>-|TRBV9|TRBJ1-5|few
CASSAGVGQPQHF
TGTGCCAGCAGCGCAGGGGTCGGGCAGCCCCAGCATTTT
>TRBD1|TRBV7-2|TRBJ1-2|-
CASSGQGPQGNYGYTF
TGTGCCAGCAGCGGACAGGGGCCCCAGGGGAACTATGGCTACACCTTC
>-|TRBV5-4|TRBJ2-5|-
CASSLDREPQETQYF
TGTGCCAGCAGCTTGGACCGGGAGCCCCAAGAGACCCAGTACTTC
>-|TRBV5-1|TRBJ2-5|-
CASSWGSGETQYF
TGCGCCAGCAGCTGGGGCAGCGGGGAGACCCAGTACTTC
>-|TRBV28|TRBJ1-5|few
CASSFNVLRSNQPQHF
TGTGCCAGCAGTTTTAATGTTCTTCGGAGCAATCAGCCCCAGCATTTT
>TRBD2|TRBV7-6|TRBJ2-1|-
CASSLLPPAGGFAEQFF
TGTGCCAGCAGCTTACTTCCACCAGCGGGGGGGTTTGCTGAGCAGTTCTTC
>-|TRBV10-2|TRBJ1-6|-
CASSESAGSNSPLHF
TGCGCCAGCAGTGAGTCGGCAGGGTCAAATTCACCCCTCCACTTT
>TRBD2|TRBV9|TRBJ2-5|-
CASSVAPSGGETQYF
TGTGCCAGCAGCGTAGCTCCTAGCGGAGGAGAGACCCAGTACTTC
>-|TRBV19|TRBJ1-6|-
CASSYDGRGNSPLHF
TGTGCCAGTAGTTATGACGGCAGGGGTAATTCACCCCTCCACTTT
>-|TRBV10-1|TRBJ2-3|-
CASSREITDTQYF
TGCGCCAGCAGCCGGGAAATCACAGATACGCAGTATTTT
>-|TRBV24-1|TRBJ1-6|-
CATGMKNRRYSPLHF
TGTGCCACCGGTATGAAAAACAGGCGCTATTCACCCCTCCACTTT
>-|TRBV4-2|TRBJ1-1|-
CASSQRSLNTEAFF
TGTGCCAGCAGCCAACGGAGTTTGAACACTGAAGCTTTCTTT
>-|TRBV18|TRBJ1-5|-
CASSPRGIEGKNQPQHF
TGTGCCAGCTCACCTCGCGGGATCGAGGGGAAGAATCAGCCCCAGCATTTT
>-|TRBV14|TRBJ1-1|-
CASSQDVNTEAFF
TGTGCCAGCAGCCAAGACGTTAACACTGAAGCTTTCTTT
>-|TRBV18|TRBJ1-6|-
CASSHAGEINSPLHF
TGTGCCAGCTCACATGCCGGGGAGATTAATTCACCCCTCCACTTT
>TRBD2|TRBV6-5|TRBJ2-1|-
CASRSTSGYNEQFF
TGTGCCAGCAGATCGACTAGCGGGTACAATGAGCAGTTCTTC
>TRBD1|TRBV7-2|TRBJ1-1|-
CASRGTGGPMGEAFF
TGTGCCAGCAGAGGGACAGGGGGCCCTATGGGTGAAGCTTTCTTT
>TRBD1|TRBV5-1|TRBJ1-1|-
CASSPQEGANTEAFF
TGCGCCAGCAGCCCCCAAGAGGGGGCGAACACTGAAGCTTTCTTT
>-|TRBV19|TRBJ1-2|-
CASSMEWQPGGYTF
TGTGCCAGTAGTATGGAATGGCAGCCGGGAGGCTACACCTTC
>-|TRBV4-1|TRBJ2-2|once
CASSQDGEGRGATGELFF
TGCGCCAGCAGCCAAGATGGGGAGGGTAGGGGGGCGACCGGGGAGCTGTTTTTT
>-|TRBV24-1|TRBJ2-1|-
CATSDQTRGTGEQFF
TGTGCCACCAGTGACCAGACCCGGGGTACTGGTGAGCAGTTCTTC
>TRBD1|TRBV3-1/TRBV3-2|TRBJ1-4|-
CASSQGGTGTEKLFF
TGTGCCAGCAGCCAAGGGGGGACAGGGACCGAAAAACTGTTTTTT
>-|TRBV2|TRBJ2-3|-
CAPRVGDTQYF
TGTGCCCCGAGGGTTGGAGATACGCAGTATTTT
>-|TRBV19|TRBJ1-6|-
CASSLYRSSYNSPLHF
TGTGCCAGTAGCCTATACAGGAGCTCCTATAATTCACCCCTCCACTTT
>TRBD1|TRBV7-6|TRBJ1-3|-
CASSSGTGTSGNTIYF
TGTGCCAGCAGCTCAGGGACAGGGACATCTGGAAACACCATATATTTT
>TRBD1|TRBV3-1/TRBV3-2|TRBJ1-1|-
CASSRGDRGQNTEAFF
TGTGCCAGCAGCCGTGGGGACAGGGGACAGAACACTGAAGCTTTCTTT
>-|TRBV28|TRBJ2-2|-
CASSLGATLRRGELFF
TGTGCCAGCAGTTTAGGGGCTACCCTTAGGCGGGGGGAGCTGTTTTTT